This T cell receptor beta chain was captured by sequencing in a study of OX40 agonist ivuxolimab in advanced cancers. Study as a whole: Partial responses were achieved by three patients, one with hepatocellular carcinoma and two with cutaneous melanoma.

TCRdb keeps only in-frame clones here, not all; method: immunoSEQ multiplex PCR. Of about 66,000 clones in the sample, roughly nine tenths were seen once. Sequenced material: CD4+ or CD8+ T cells sorted from blood, taken in a trial of the OX40 agonist ivuxolimab. This TCR was sampled from an adult with an advanced solid tumor such as melanoma, head and neck, liver or kidney cancer.

This CDR3 reads CASSEIGGTGANVLTF. The CDR3 DNA follows: TGTGCCAGCAGCGAGATCGGGGGGACTGGGGCCAACGTCCTGACTTTC. The V and J genes are TRBV7-9 and TRBJ2-6, with 7 bases aligning to TRBD2. Germline V lookup: CDR1 SEHNR, CDR2 FQNEAQ (reference sequence). The V segment lost 5 bases and the J segment 2 bases; nucleotides outside the gene matches: 6. The CDR3 sequence is 16 residues long.